The rows below give T cell receptor beta chains drawn from one sample of a study of shared clonotypes between healthy human individuals. Profiling relied on immunoSEQ multiplex PCR, and the TCRdb table lists in-frame clones only, not all of them. The sample carries about 2 million clones, about 95% recorded once. The sequenced sample was naive CD8+ T cells sorted from blood. The receptors here all came from a man aged 18 to 35 in good health. CDR3s include the opening cysteine and the closing phenylalanine or tryptophan.

J | V | CDR3
TRBJ2-1 | TRBV7-9 | CASSLAGGPSYNEQFF
TRBJ2-1 | TRBV27 | CASSLYAENEQFF
TRBJ2-1 | TRBV7-9 | CASSLGLAGIYNEQFF
TRBJ1-3 | TRBV2 | CATFETDDSGNTIYF
TRBJ2-2 | TRBV7-2 | CASSLIPGTGELFF
TRBJ1-6 | TRBV6-1 | CASRQDRDYNSPLHF
TRBJ2-7 | TRBV6-5 | CASSYDTGLGEQYF
TRBJ2-1 | TRBV7-9 | CASSDTHNEQFF
TRBJ1-1 | TRBV29-1 | CSVEVGVQLNTEAFF
TRBJ1-5 | TRBV27 | CASRETGTAFDQPQHF
TRBJ1-1 | TRBV14 | CASSQGLEAFF
TRBJ2-7 | TRBV21-1 | CASSKAGQGTPHEQYF
TRBJ1-1 | TRBV4-3 | CASSQEPDMNTEAFF
TRBJ2-7 | TRBV19 | CASSIGYIYEQYF
TRBJ2-1 | TRBV7-2 | CASSFFEWTEFF
TRBJ2-1 | TRBV4-3 | CASSQSLAASYNEQFF
TRBJ2-2 | TRBV5-4 | CASSFSGGAPGELFF
TRBJ2-7 | TRBV6-1 | CASSEGLDTSYEQYF
TRBJ2-7 | TRBV19 | CASSSSGGSYEQYF
TRBJ1-2 | TRBV28 | CASSSHLTDNYGYTF
TRBJ2-7 | TRBV27 | CASSTPMPGQGIYEQYF
TRBJ2-7 | TRBV10-1 | CASSESILGGFYEQYF
TRBJ2-1 | TRBV11-2 | CASSLQGSSYNEQFF
TRBJ1-5 | TRBV4-1 | CASSQEGLDQPQHF
TRBJ2-4 | TRBV7-9 | CASSLDQGEAKNIQYF
TRBJ2-1 | TRBV10-3 | CAISESIYNEQFF
TRBJ1-4 | TRBV5-6 | CASSLLVGATNEKLFF
TRBJ2-3 | TRBV29-1 | CSVERGPYTDTQYF
TRBJ2-1 | TRBV11-2 | CASSLVVLAGGYNEQFF
TRBJ2-7 | TRBV7-9 | CASSSPGTGNEQYF
TRBJ2-3 | TRBV27 | CASSSFSDTQYF
TRBJ2-7 | TRBV14 | CASSQDSGTSDYEQYF
TRBJ1-5 | TRBV25-1 | CASGDDRGTWPQHF
TRBJ2-1 | TRBV29-1 | CSVVSATYNEQFF
TRBJ2-7 | TRBV11-3 | CASSLGGGNYEQYF
TRBJ2-2 | TRBV18 | CASSPTGPGELFF
TRBJ2-1 | TRBV15 | CATSRGWGQRYNEQFF
TRBJ1-5 | TRBV27 | CASSSGQGDQPQHF
TRBJ2-6 | TRBV7-7 | CASSSGFGANVLTF
TRBJ2-7 | TRBV7-6 | CASSLGVSSYEQYF
TRBJ2-1 | TRBV2 | CASSENNEQFF
TRBJ1-5 | TRBV7-2 | CASSLDPPGRGQPQHF
TRBJ2-3 | TRBV9 | CASSAAVSGGASTDTQYF
TRBJ2-1 | TRBV4-2 | CASSQDSGDYNEQFF
TRBJ2-7 | TRBV11-2 | CASRPSGGLTYEQYF
TRBJ2-2 | TRBV11-2 | CASIGGGLANTGELFF
TRBJ2-1 | TRBV18 | CASSRTLANEQFF
TRBJ2-7 | TRBV27 | CASSLTTVVGSYEQYF
TRBJ2-3 | TRBV5-8 | CASSLAENTQYF
TRBJ1-2 | TRBV18 | CASSPAEDYGYTF
TRBJ2-5 | TRBV4-2 | CASSQDYQETQYF
TRBJ2-2 | TRBV7-9 | CASSPNTGELFF
TRBJ2-6 | TRBV2 | CASSGLRVSGANVLTF
TRBJ2-7 | TRBV19 | CASSSGGATYEQYF
TRBJ2-3 | TRBV11-2 | CASSDEGGTDTQYF
TRBJ2-7 | TRBV19 | CASSIDAEHYEQYF
TRBJ2-7 | TRBV21-1 | CASSTGVDSYEQYF
TRBJ2-7 | TRBV6-6 | CASSYSEGRFEQYF
TRBJ2-5 | TRBV4-1 | CASSRKDKTQETQYF
TRBJ1-1 | TRBV5-6 | CASSLEGTEAFF